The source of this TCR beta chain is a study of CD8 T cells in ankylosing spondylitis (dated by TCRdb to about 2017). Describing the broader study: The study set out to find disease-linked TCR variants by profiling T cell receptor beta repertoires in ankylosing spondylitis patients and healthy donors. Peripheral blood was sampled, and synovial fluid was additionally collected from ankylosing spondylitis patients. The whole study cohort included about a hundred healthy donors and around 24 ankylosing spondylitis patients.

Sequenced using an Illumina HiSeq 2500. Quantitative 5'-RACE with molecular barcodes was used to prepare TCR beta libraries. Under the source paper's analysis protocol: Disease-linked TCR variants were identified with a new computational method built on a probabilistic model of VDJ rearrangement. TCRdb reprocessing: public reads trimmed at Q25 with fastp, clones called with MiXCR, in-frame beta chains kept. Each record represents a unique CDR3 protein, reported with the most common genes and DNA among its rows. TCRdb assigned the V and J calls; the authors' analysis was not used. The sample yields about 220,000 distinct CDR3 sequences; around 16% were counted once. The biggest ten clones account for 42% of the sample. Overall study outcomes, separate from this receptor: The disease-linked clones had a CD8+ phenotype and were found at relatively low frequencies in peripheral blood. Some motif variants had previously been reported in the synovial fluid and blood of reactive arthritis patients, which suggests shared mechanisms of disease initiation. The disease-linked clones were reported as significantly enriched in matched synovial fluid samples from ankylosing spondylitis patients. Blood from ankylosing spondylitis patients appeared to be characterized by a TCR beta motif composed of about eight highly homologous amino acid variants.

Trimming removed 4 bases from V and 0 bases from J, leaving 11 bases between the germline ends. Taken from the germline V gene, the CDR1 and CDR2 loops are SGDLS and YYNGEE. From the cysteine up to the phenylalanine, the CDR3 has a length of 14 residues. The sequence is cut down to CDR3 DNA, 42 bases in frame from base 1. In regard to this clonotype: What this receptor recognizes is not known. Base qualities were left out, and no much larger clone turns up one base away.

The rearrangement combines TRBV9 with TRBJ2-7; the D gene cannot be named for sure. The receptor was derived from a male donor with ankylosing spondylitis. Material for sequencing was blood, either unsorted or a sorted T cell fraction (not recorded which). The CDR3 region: CASSPMASSYEQYF. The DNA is TGTGCCAGCAGCCCCATGGCGAGCTCCTACGAGCAGTACTTC.